This entry describes one TCR beta chain. No antigen is known for it. These data originate in a study of tumor-infiltrating lymphocytes in localized non-small cell lung cancer. About the study: The cohort mixed smokers and never-smokers, several histologies, and some post-neoadjuvant-chemotherapy samples.

The CDR3 has 14 amino acids. With 0 bases clipped from V and 6 bases from J, the junction kept 2 bases outside the gene matches. Germline CDR1 is GTSNPN and CDR2 is SVGIG (reference sequence). Assay: immunoSEQ multiplex PCR; the TCRdb copy retains only in-frame clones and omits some. Found here are around 15,000 clones, around 82% of them singletons; the top ten hold 10%. Study-level findings and limits: IM1 and IM2 tumors showed no difference in T-cell fraction. Each assay used a separate piece of the same tissue.

The sample was uninvolved lung tissue not adjacent to the tumor. The rearrangement links TRBV30 to TRBJ1-3; TRBD1 matches 10 bases. The receptor's source is a human donor with non-small cell lung cancer. CDR3 DNA sequence: TGTGCCTGGAGTGTGGGACAGGGGCAAAACACCATATATTTT. Translated: CAWSVGQGQNTIYF.